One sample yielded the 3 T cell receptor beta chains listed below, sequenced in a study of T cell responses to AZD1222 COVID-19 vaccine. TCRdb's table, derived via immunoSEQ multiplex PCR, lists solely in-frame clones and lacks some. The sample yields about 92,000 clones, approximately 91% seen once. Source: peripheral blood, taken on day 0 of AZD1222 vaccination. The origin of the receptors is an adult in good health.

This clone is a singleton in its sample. CDR3 DNA: TGCGCCAGCAGCCTCACCAGACAAGAGACCCAGTACTTC. It translates to CASSLTRQETQYF. The chain has TRBV5-1 and TRBJ2-5; D is uncertain. V lost 4 bases to trimming and J lost 2 bases, with 9 bases between them. The CDR3 sequence is 13 residues long. CDR1 is SGHRS and CDR2 is YFSETQ in the germline V gene.

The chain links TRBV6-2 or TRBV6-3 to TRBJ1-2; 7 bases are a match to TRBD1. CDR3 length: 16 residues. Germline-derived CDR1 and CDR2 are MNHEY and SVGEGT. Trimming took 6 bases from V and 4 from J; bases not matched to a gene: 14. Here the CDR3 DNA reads TGTGCCAGCAGCCAACAGGGGACCCATCTGGGCTATGGCTACACCTTC. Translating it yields CASSQQGTHLGYGYTF.

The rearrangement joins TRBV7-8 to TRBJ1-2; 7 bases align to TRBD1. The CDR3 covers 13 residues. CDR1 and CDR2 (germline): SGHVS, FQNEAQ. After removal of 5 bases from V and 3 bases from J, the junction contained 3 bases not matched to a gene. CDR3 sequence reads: CASSQTGHYGYTF. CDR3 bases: TGTGCCAGCAGCCAGACAGGGCACTATGGCTACACCTTC.